These 15 T cell receptor beta chains were sequenced from one sample in a study of cytomegalovirus exposure and HLA in healthy donors. PCR amplification relied on 60 Vbeta primers (plus 13 Jbeta primers). Profiling relied on immunoSEQ multiplex PCR, and the TCRdb table lists in-frame clones only, not all of them. Among 90,000 to 150,000 clones, over 75% were seen once, and the ten largest hold about a tenth. The sample consisted of PBMCs. The receptors originated from a man in his forties in good health and CMV-seropositive.

The V and J genes are TRBV9 and TRBJ2-1; maybe TRBD2 (6 bases). Trimming shortened V by 0 bases and J by 7 bases, and 14 bases separated the two germline ends. This CDR3 is 15 amino acids long. CDR1 and CDR2 (germline): SGDLS, YYNGEE. The CDR3 coding sequence is TGTGCCAGCAGCGTAGGAGGCCTTGCGGGGAATGAGCAGTTCTTC. This sequence encodes CASSVGGLAGNEQFF. Supplemented by reference TRBV9 and TRBJ2-1, the full variable domain reads DSGVTQTPKHLITATGQRVTLRCSPRSGDLSVYWYQQSLDQGLQFLIQYYNGEERAKGNILERFSAQQFPDLHSELNLSSLELGDSALYFCASSVGGLAGNEQFFGPGTRLTVL.

This clone has just a few counts. The chain combines TRBV2 with TRBJ2-5; a weak D match, TRBD2 (6 bases). The germline gives CDR1 SNHLY, CDR2 FYNNEI. The V gene lost 6 bases and the J gene lost 5 bases, with 19 bases spanning the gap. The CDR3 is 15 residues long. CDR3 region: CASRQDPTSSETQYF. CDR3 bases: TGTGCCAGCAGACAAGATCCCACTAGCTCGGAGACCCAGTACTTC.

The J gene is TRBJ1-2, the V gene TRBV4-3, with D possibly TRBD1 on 6 matching bases. Germline CDR1 LGHNA, CDR2 YSLEER. V lost 0 bases and J lost 8, with 16 bases in between. The CDR3 extends over 15 amino acids. The CDR3 nucleotides are TGCGCCAGCAGCCAAGAGGTGGGGGCGTCGGGCGGCTACACCTTC. Protein product: CASSQEVGASGGYTF.

The rearrangement uses TRBV6-1 and TRBJ2-7; possible D gene TRBD2, 6 bases. Trimming pared 0 bases from V and 6 bases from J, leaving 9 bases between. This CDR3 comprises 13 residues. The germline CDR1 and CDR2 sequences are MNHNS and SASEGT. The CDR3 reads CASSEAGGLEQYF. The CDR3 DNA sequence: TGTGCCAGCAGTGAAGCCGGAGGGCTCGAGCAGTACTTC.

This clone showed up just a few times. The rearrangement uses TRBV5-5 and TRBJ1-2, with D uncertain. This CDR3 is 14 amino acids long. CDR1 and CDR2 (germline): SGHKS, YYEKEE (reference sequence). Trimming took off 4 bases at V and 1 base at J, with 11 bases between the two ends. In DNA, the CDR3 is TGTGCCAGCAGCCGCTCAGAAGTTAACTATGGCTACACCTTC. The encoded protein is CASSRSEVNYGYTF.

This clone is a singleton in its sample. The rearrangement links TRBV29-1 to TRBJ1-2; unclear D gene. The CDR3 totals 13 residues. The germline CDR1 and CDR2 sequences are SQVTM and ANQGSEA. V was cut by 4 bases and J by 5 bases, with 14 bases left in between. This CDR3 reads CSVAQDLLYGYTF. CDR3 nucleotides: TGCAGCGTTGCCCAGGATCTTCTATATGGCTACACCTTC.

The chain couples TRBV5-8 to TRBJ1-1; no reliable D call. Trimming pared 0 bases from V and 4 bases from J, leaving 7 bases between. In germline, CDR1 is SGHTS, CDR2 YDEGEE. The CDR3 extends over 13 amino acids. The CDR3 spells CASSLGGTTEAFF. The DNA for the CDR3 is TGTGCCAGCAGCTTGGGAGGTACCACTGAAGCTTTCTTT.

This chain links TRBV5-4 with TRBJ2-1; D perhaps matches TRBD1 (5 bases). Trimming took 4 bases from V and 2 from J, leaving 13 bases between them. The germline CDR1 and CDR2 sequences are SGHNT and YYREEE (reference sequence). The CDR3 loop spans 15 amino acids. CDR3 sequence: CASSRDSNTYNEQFF. The CDR3 DNA follows: TGTGCCAGCAGCCGAGACAGCAACACCTACAATGAGCAGTTCTTC.

The V call is TRBV29-1, the J call TRBJ2-1, with 8 nucleotides matching TRBD2. The CDR3 covers 13 residues. Germline lookup yields CDR1 SQVTM and CDR2 ANQGSEA. V shed 4 bases, J shed 11 bases, and the junction held 10 bases outside the gene matches. In DNA form, the CDR3 reads TGCAGCGTTGGGTCGGGGGGGACCCCCCAGCAGTTCTTC. Its translation: CSVGSGGTPQQFF.

J is TRBJ2-7 and V is TRBV7-6, with D perhaps TRBD2 (7 bases). This CDR3 spans 14 amino acids. The V and J ends lost 5 bases and 5 bases respectively, with 16 bases between them. The germline CDR1 and CDR2 sequences are SGHVS and FNYEAQ. DNA of the CDR3: TGTGCCAGCAGCGGGGGCGGGGGCTTCGACGAGCAGTACTTC. Its protein is CASSGGGGFDEQYF.

The chain couples TRBV6-1 to TRBJ2-7, with D possibly being TRBD1 (5 bases). V lost 10 bases and J 0 bases, leaving 13 bases between the germline ends. The CDR3 is made up of 13 amino acids. The germline CDR1 and CDR2 sequences are MNHNS and SASEGT. CDR3 sequence: CATRDRRSYEQYF. CDR3 in DNA: TGTGCCACCCGAGACAGACGCTCCTACGAGCAGTACTTC.

The chain joins TRBV6-5 to TRBJ2-3; D call uncertain. The CDR3 consists of 14 residues. Trimming took 4 bases from V and 0 from J, leaving 8 bases between them. Germline values: CDR1 MNHEY, CDR2 SVGAGI. CDR3 DNA: TGTGCCAGCAGTTTGAGCCCCAGCACAGATACGCAGTATTTT. The encoded protein is CASSLSPSTDTQYF.

This clone came up a few times. The chain combines TRBV4-3 with TRBJ2-3; D not resolved. Germline V CDR1 and CDR2: LGHNA, YSLEER. The CDR3 has 13 amino acids. Trimming shortened V by 2 bases and J by 0 bases, and 3 bases separated the two germline ends. CDR3 amino acids: CASSQLSTDTQYF. CDR3 in DNA: TGCGCCAGCAGCCAACTTAGCACAGATACGCAGTATTTT.

J is TRBJ2-7 and V is TRBV11-2, with TRBD2 as a possible D gene (7 bases). Trimming shortened V by 5 bases and J by 0 bases, and 17 bases separated the two germline ends. The CDR3 totals 16 residues. The germline V gene encodes CDR1 SGHAT and CDR2 FQNNGV. This CDR3 reads CASSPTGGQGSYEQYF. CDR3 in DNA: TGTGCCAGCAGCCCAACCGGGGGGCAGGGCTCCTACGAGCAGTACTTC.

The genes are TRBV19 and TRBJ1-5, with TRBD1 matching 9 bases. The V segment lost 3 bases and the J segment 6 bases; nucleotides outside the gene matches: 6. The CDR3 spans 15 residues. In germline, CDR1 is LNHDA, CDR2 SQIVND (reference sequence). CDR3 residues: CASSIQGQGLQPQHF. The CDR3 DNA reads TGTGCCAGTAGTATTCAGGGACAGGGCCTTCAGCCCCAGCATTTT.